The present entry profiles one T cell receptor beta chain with its context. The data belong to a study of blood T cell repertoires in COVID-19. The wider study: Spain, Italy and the United States supplied samples that represented acute and convalescent COVID-19. In each case, the material was cDNA or gDNA derived from T cells, B-cell-depleted T cells, or PBMCs.

Study processing details: Nucleated cell counts were estimated from reference gene primer amplification. Here immunoSEQ multiplex PCR was the method, and the copy in TCRdb shows in-frame clones only, minus some. The D gene and trimming were derived from the DNA, and the V and J assignments and clone size from that table. This sample has approximately 170,000 clones, with around 74% found just once. The source is a woman aged 80 or older with acute or convalescent COVID-19. The specimen was peripheral blood.

CDR3 coding DNA: TGTGCCAGCAGCTTTAGTGCTAGCGCGGGACTCTACAATGAGCAGTTCTTC. Amino acid sequence: CASSFSASAGLYNEQFF. V gene TRBV11-2 combines with J gene TRBJ2-1, with D possibly being TRBD2 (6 bases). The CDR3 totals 17 residues. Trimming removed 3 bases from V and 3 bases from J, with 18 bases in between. Germline CDR1 is SGHAT and CDR2 is FQNNGV.